The 8 T cell receptor beta chains presented below share a single source sample, sequenced in a study of blood T cell repertoires in COVID-19. The repertoire was sequenced with immunoSEQ multiplex PCR; TCRdb's copy has only in-frame clones and lacks some. This sample yields about 300,000 clones, of which approximately 84% are seen a single time; 10% belongs to the top ten. Sequencing used PBMCs or T cells enriched from blood (not recorded which). The receptors originated from a woman aged 18-30 years who had recovered from COVID-19.

This chain uses TRBV18 with TRBJ1-4; TRBD1 might be the D (5 bases). Germline CDR1 is KGHSH and CDR2 is LQKENI. V dropped 1 base and J dropped 8 bases, with 14 bases sitting between them. The CDR3 is 15 amino acids. CDR3: CASSPQKGPGEKLFF. In DNA form, the CDR3 reads TGTGCCAGCTCACCACAGAAGGGGCCCGGGGAAAAACTGTTTTTT.

V gene TRBV4-1 combines with J gene TRBJ2-7; TRBD2 aligns across 9 bases. Losses at the gene ends were 4 bases for V and 2 bases for J; bases not matched to a gene: 6. Germline lookup yields CDR1 MGHRA and CDR2 YSYEKL. This CDR3 has 15 residues. Here the CDR3 DNA reads TGCGCCAGCAGCCTTACTAGCGGGCGCCCCTACGAGCAGTACTTC. Residues: CASSLTSGRPYEQYF.

V and J are TRBV5-4 and TRBJ2-7, with D possibly being TRBD2 (7 bases). The CDR3 covers 15 residues. Germline lookup yields CDR1 SGHNT and CDR2 YYREEE (reference sequence). Trimming took off 3 bases at V and 4 bases at J, with 17 bases between the two ends. In DNA, the CDR3 is TGTGCCAGCAGCTCTACGTCGAAGGGGGGGTACGAGCAGTACTTC. This encodes CASSSTSKGGYEQYF. The variable domain in full, completed from reference TRBV5-4 and TRBJ2-7, reads ETGVTQSPTHLIKTRGQQVTLRCSSQSGHNTVSWYQQALGQGPQFIFQYYREEENGRGNFPPRFSGLQFPNYSSELNVNALELDDSALYLCASSSTSKGGYEQYFGPGTRLTVT.

The chain employs TRBV27 and TRBJ2-1, with 11 bases aligning to TRBD2. Germline CDR1 MNHEY, CDR2 SMNVEV (reference sequence). The ends lost 6 bases at V and 8 bases at J; junction bases unmatched: 6. This CDR3 has 14 residues. The CDR3 loop reads CASRSLAGVHEQFF. The CDR3 DNA reads as TGTGCCAGCAGGTCACTAGCGGGAGTTCATGAGCAGTTCTTC.

The genes are TRBV6-5 and TRBJ2-3; 10 positions agree with TRBD2. Germline V CDR1 and CDR2: MNHEY, SVGAGI. V trimming: 6 bases; J trimming: 5 bases; junction bases outside the gene matches: 2. The CDR3 totals 13 residues. The CDR3 DNA is TGTGCCAGCAGACGACTAGCGGGAGATACGCAGTATTTT. Translated, it gives CASRRLAGDTQYF.

The gene calls are TRBV19 and TRBJ1-2; D remains ambiguous. V dropped 3 bases and J dropped 2 bases, with 7 bases sitting between them. Germline V lookup: CDR1 LNHDA, CDR2 SQIVND (reference sequence). The CDR3 totals 13 residues. Here the CDR3 reads CASSITENYGYTF. CDR3 nucleotides: TGTGCCAGTAGTATTACAGAAAACTATGGCTACACCTTC.

The V gene is TRBV19, the J gene TRBJ2-1, with 11 bases matching TRBD2. Germline V gene data show CDR1 as LNHDA and CDR2 as SQIVND (reference sequence). After removal of 8 bases from V and 8 bases from J, the junction contained 5 bases not matched to a gene. CDR3 length equals 13 residues. As DNA, the CDR3 is TGTGCCAGTTGTAGCGGGGGGGCGTATGAGCAGTTCTTC. Translation gives CASCSGGAYEQFF.

This clone was counted a single time. The CDR3 protein is CASSPGPGTTNEKLFF. The CDR3 DNA reads TGCGCCAGCAGTCCCGGACCGGGAACAACTAATGAAAAACTGTTTTTT. The V and J genes are TRBV5-1 and TRBJ1-4; D unresolved. Germline CDR1 is SGHRS and CDR2 is YFSETQ. Trimming removed 5 bases at V and 0 bases at J, with 14 bases between. This CDR3 comprises 16 residues. Full variable domain (remainder filled in from reference TRBV5-1 and TRBJ1-4): KAGVTQTPRYLIKTRGQQVTLSCSPISGHRSVSWYQQTPGQGLQFLFEYFSETQRNKGNFPGRFSGRQFSNSRSEMNVSTLELGDSALYLCASSPGPGTTNEKLFFGSGTQLSVL.